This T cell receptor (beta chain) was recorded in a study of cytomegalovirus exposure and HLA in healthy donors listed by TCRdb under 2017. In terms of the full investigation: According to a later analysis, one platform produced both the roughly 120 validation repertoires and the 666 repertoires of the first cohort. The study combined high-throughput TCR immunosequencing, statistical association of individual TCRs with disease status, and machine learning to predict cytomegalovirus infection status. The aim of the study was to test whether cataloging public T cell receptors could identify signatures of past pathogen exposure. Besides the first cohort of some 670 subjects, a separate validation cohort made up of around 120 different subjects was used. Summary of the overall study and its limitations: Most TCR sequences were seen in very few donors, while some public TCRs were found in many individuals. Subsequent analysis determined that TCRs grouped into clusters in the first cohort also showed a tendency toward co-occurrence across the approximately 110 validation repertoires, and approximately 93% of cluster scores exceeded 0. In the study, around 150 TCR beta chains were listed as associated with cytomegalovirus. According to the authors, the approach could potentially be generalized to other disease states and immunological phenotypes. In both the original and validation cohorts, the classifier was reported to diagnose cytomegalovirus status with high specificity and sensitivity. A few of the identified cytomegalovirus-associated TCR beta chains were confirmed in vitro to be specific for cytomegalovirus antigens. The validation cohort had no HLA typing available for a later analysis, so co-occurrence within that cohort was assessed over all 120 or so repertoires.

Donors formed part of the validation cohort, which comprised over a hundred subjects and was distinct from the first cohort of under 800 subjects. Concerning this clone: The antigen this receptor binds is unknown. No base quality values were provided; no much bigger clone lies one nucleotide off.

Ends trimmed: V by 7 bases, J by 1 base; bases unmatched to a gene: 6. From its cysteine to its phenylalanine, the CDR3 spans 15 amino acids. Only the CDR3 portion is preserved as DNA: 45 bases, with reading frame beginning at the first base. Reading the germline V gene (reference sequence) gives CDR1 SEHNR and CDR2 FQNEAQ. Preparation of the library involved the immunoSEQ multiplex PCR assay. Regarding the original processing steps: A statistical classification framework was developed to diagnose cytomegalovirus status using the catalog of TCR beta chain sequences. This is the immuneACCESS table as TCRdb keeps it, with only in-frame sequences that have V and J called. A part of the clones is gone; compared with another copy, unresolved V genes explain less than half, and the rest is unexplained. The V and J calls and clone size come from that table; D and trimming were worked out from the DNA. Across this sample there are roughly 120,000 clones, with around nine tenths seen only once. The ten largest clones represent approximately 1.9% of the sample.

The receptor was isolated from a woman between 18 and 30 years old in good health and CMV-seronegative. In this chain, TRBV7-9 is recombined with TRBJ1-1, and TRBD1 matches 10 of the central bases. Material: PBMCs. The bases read TGTGCCAGCATCACCGACAGGGGGCCGAACACTGAAGCTTTCTTT. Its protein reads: CASITDRGPNTEAFF. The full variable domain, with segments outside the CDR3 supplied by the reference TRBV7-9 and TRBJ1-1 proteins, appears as DTGVSQNPRHKITKRGQNVTFRCDPISEHNRLYWYRQTLGQGPEFLTYFQNEAQLEKSRLLSDRFSAERPKGSFSTLEIQRTEQGDSAMYLCASITDRGPNTEAFFGQGTRLTVV.